This T cell receptor (beta chain) was sequenced during a study of T cells expressing NK-cell markers. Study summary: It was sorted CD3+CD56+NKG2C+, CD3+CD56+NKG2C- and CD3+CD56-NKG2C+ T cells that supplied the TCR beta repertoires. General observations from the study: The CD3+CD56-NKG2C+ fraction of several donors was also led by these clonotypes.

From its re-call of the 5' RACE reads, TCRdb lists each CDR3 protein once, without DNA. The sample data list about 460,000 distinct CDR3 sequences. The CDR3 extends over 15 amino acids. Germline V gives CDR1 DFQATT, CDR2 SNEGSKA (reference sequence). Concerning this clonotype: The antigen is unknown.

The chain carries TRBV20-1 and TRBJ2-1; lacking DNA, the TRBD2 call made by TCRdb goes unchecked. The sequenced material came from blood T cells: a sorted CD56 or NKG2C T cell subset, CD4+ or CD8+ T cells, or bulk PBMC T cells (not recorded which). The source is a woman aged 50 to 65 in good health. CDR3 protein: CSAYEGLAGVDEQFF.